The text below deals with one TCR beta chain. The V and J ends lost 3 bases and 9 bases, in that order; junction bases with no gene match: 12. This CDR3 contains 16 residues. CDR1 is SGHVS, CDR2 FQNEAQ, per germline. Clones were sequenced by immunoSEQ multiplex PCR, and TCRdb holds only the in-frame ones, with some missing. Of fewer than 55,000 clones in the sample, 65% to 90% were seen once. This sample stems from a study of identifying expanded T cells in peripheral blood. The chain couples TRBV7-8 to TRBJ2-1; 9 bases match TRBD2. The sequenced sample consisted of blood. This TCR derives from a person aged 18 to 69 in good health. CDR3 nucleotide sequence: TGTGCCAGCAGCTTCAAAGGCGGGAGGGGAGGTAGTGAGCAGTTCTTC. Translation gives CASSFKGGRGGSEQFF.